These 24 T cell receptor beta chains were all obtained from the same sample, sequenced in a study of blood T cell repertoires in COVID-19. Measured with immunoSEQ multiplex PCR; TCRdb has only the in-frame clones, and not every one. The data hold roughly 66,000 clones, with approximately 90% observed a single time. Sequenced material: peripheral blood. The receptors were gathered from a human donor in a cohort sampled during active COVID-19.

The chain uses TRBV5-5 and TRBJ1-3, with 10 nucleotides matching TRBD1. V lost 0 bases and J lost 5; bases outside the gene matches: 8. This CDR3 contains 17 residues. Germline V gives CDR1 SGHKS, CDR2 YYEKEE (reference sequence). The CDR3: CASSLAFGTGERNTIYF. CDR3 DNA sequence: TGTGCCAGCAGCTTGGCCTTCGGGACAGGGGAAAGAAACACCATATATTTT.

This chain's CDR3 is CASSLTGTVNQPQHF. The CDR3 bases are TGTGCCAGCAGCTTAACCGGGACAGTCAATCAGCCCCAGCATTTT. The chain employs TRBV6-2 or TRBV6-3 and TRBJ1-5; 7 bases are shared with TRBD1. V shed 6 bases and J 3 bases; nucleotides not matched to a gene: 8. The germline V gene has CDR1 MNHEY and CDR2 SVGEGT. The CDR3 runs to 15 residues.

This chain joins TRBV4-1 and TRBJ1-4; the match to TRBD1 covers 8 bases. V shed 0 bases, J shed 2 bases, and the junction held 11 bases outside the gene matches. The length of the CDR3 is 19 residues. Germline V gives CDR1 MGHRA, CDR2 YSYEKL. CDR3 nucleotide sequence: TGCGCCAGCAGCCAAGAAAGGGCCAACAGGGGGGGCACTAATGAAAAACTGTTTTTT. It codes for CASSQERANRGGTNEKLFF.

The CDR3 coding sequence is TGTGCCAGCAGCCAGTTCAGCGGGGGGGGAAACACCATATATTTT. This translates into CASSQFSGGGNTIYF. The chain carries TRBV3-1 (or the pseudogene TRBV3-2) and TRBJ1-3; a weak D match, TRBD1 (5 bases). CDR1 LGHDT and CDR2 YNNKEL come from the germline V gene (reference sequence). The ends were cut back, 3 bases at V and 4 bases at J, with 13 bases in the middle. CDR3 size: 15 residues.

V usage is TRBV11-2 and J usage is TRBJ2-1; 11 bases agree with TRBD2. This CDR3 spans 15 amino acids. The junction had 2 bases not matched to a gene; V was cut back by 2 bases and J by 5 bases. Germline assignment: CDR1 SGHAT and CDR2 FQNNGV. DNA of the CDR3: TGTGCCAGCAGCTTACTAGCGGGGGGAAACAATGAGCAGTTCTTC. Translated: CASSLLAGGNNEQFF.

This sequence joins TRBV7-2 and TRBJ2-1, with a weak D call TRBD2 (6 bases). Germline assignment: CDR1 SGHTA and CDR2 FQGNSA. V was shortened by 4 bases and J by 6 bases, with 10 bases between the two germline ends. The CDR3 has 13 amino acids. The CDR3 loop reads CASSSVSGNEQFF. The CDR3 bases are TGTGCCAGCAGCTCCGTTAGCGGCAATGAGCAGTTCTTC.

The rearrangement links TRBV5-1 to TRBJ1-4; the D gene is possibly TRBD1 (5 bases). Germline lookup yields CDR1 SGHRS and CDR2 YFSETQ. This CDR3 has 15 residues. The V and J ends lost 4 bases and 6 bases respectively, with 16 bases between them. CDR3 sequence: CASSIGAGGDEKLFF. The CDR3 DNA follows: TGCGCCAGCAGCATTGGGGCGGGAGGGGATGAAAAACTGTTTTTT. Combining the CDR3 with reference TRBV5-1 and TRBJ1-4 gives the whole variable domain KAGVTQTPRYLIKTRGQQVTLSCSPISGHRSVSWYQQTPGQGLQFLFEYFSETQRNKGNFPGRFSGRQFSNSRSEMNVSTLELGDSALYLCASSIGAGGDEKLFFGSGTQLSVL.

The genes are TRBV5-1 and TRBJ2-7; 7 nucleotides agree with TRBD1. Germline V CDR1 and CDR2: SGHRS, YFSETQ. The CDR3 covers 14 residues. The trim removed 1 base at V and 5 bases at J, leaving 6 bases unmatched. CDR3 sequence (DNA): TGCGCCAGCAGCTTGTGGTTAGGGGGCGACGAGCAGTACTTC. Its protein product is CASSLWLGGDEQYF.

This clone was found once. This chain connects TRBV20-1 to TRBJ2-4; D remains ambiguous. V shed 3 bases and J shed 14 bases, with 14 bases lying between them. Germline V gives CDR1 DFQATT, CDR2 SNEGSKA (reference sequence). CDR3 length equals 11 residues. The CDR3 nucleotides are TGCAGTGCTAGGTTCAACGGGTTGGAGTACTTC. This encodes CSARFNGLEYF.

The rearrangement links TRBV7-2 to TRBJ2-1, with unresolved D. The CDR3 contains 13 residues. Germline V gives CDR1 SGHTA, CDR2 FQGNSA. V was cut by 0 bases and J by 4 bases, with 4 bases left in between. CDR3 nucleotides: TGTGCCAGCAGCTTAGCGTCATACAATGAGCAGTTCTTC. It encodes CASSLASYNEQFF.

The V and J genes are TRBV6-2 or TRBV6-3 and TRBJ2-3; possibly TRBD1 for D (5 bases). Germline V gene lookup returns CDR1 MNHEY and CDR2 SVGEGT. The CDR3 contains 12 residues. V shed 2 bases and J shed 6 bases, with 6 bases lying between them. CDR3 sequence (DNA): TGTGCCAGCAGTTACGCAGGGGATACGCAGTATTTT. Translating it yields CASSYAGDTQYF.

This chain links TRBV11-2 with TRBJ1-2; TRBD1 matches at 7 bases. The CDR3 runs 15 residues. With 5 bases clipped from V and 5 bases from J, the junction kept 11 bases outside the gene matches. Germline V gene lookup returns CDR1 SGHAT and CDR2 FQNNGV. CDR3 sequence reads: CASSPPTGVWYGYTF. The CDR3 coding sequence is TGTGCCAGCAGCCCACCAACAGGGGTGTGGTATGGCTACACCTTC.

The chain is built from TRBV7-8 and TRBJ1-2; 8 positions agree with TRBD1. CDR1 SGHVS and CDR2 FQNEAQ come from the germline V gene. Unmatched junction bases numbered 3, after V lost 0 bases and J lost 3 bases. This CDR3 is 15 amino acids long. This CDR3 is CASSLAGQVDYGYTF. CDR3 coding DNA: TGTGCCAGCAGCTTAGCGGGACAGGTTGACTATGGCTACACCTTC. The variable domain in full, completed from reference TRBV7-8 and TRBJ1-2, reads GAGVSQSPRYKVAKRGQDVALRCDPISGHVSLFWYQQALGQGPEFLTYFQNEAQLDKSGLPSDRFFAERPEGSVSTLKIQRTQQEDSAVYLCASSLAGQVDYGYTFGSGTRLTVV.

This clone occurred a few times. The CDR3 is CATRSGNGGYTF. CDR3 sequence (DNA): TGTGCCACCCGCTCAGGGAATGGCGGCTACACCTTC. V is TRBV19 and J is TRBJ1-2, with a tentative D call TRBD1 (5 bases). CDR3 length: 12 amino acids. Per germline, CDR1 LNHDA and CDR2 SQIVND (reference sequence). The V and J ends lost 10 bases and 8 bases respectively, with 17 bases between them.

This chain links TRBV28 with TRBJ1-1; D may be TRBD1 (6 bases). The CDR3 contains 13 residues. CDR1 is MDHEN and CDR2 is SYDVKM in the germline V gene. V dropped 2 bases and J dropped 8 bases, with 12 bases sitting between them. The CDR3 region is CASSLDRGQEAFF. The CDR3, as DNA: TGTGCCAGCAGTTTAGATAGGGGACAAGAAGCTTTCTTT.

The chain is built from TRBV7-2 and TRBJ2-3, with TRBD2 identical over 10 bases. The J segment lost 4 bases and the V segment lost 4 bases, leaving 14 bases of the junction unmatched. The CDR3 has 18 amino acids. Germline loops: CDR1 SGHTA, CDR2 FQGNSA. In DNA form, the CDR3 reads TGTGCCAGCAGCTCGACTAGCGGGCACATTTTCAGGGCAGATACGCAGTATTTT. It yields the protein CASSSTSGHIFRADTQYF.

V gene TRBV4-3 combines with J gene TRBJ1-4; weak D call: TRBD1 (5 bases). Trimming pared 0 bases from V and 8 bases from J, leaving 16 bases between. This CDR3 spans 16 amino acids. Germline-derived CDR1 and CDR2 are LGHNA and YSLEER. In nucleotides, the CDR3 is TGCGCCAGCAGCCAAGATTGGCAACAGCCAGGGGAAAAACTGTTTTTT. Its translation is CASSQDWQQPGEKLFF.

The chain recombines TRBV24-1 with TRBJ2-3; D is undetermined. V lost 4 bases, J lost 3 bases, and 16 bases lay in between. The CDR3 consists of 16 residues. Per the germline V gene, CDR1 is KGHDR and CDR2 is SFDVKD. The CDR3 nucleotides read TGTGCCACCAGTGAACCGGCCCCTTCACAGACAGATACGCAGTATTTT. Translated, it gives CATSEPAPSQTDTQYF.

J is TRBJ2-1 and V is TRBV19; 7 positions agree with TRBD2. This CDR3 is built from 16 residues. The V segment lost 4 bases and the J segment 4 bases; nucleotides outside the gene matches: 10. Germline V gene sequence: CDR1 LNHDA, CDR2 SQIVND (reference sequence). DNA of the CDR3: TGTGCCAGTAGTAGCGGGGCTAGCGGAAAATACAATGAGCAGTTCTTC. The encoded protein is CASSSGASGKYNEQFF.

Here the CDR3 reads CASSFRLRTDTQYF. Here the CDR3 DNA reads TGTGCCAGCAGCTTCAGACTGCGTACAGATACGCAGTATTTT. The chain carries TRBV7-2 and TRBJ2-3; D unclear. Per the germline V gene, CDR1 is SGHTA and CDR2 is FQGNSA. This CDR3 region has 14 residues. Trimming stripped 3 bases from V and 3 bases from J, with 10 bases between.

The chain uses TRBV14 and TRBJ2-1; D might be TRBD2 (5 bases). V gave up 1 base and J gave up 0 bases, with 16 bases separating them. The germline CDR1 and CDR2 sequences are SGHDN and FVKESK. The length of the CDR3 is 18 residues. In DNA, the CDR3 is TGTGCCAGCAGCCAAGGAGACTATTCGCGGAGCTCCTACAATGAGCAGTTCTTC. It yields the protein CASSQGDYSRSSYNEQFF.

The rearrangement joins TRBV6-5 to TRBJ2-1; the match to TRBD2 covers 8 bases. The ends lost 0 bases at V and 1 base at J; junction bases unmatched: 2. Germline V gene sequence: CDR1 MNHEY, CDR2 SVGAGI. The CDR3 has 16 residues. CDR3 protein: CASSYSPGGSYNEQFF. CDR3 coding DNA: TGTGCCAGCAGTTACTCGCCGGGAGGGTCCTACAATGAGCAGTTCTTC.

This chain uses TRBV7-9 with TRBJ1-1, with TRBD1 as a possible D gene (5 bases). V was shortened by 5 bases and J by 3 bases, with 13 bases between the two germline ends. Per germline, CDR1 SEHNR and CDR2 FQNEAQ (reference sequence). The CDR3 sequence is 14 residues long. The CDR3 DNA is TGTGCCAGCAGCAACAGCAGGGTCTACACTGAAGCTTTCTTT. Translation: CASSNSRVYTEAFF.

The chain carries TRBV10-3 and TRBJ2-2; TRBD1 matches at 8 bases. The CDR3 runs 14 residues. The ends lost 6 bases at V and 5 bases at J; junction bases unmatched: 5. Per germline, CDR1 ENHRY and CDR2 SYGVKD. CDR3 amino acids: CAIRGQGITGELFF. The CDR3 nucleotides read TGTGCCATCAGAGGACAGGGAATTACCGGGGAGCTGTTTTTT.